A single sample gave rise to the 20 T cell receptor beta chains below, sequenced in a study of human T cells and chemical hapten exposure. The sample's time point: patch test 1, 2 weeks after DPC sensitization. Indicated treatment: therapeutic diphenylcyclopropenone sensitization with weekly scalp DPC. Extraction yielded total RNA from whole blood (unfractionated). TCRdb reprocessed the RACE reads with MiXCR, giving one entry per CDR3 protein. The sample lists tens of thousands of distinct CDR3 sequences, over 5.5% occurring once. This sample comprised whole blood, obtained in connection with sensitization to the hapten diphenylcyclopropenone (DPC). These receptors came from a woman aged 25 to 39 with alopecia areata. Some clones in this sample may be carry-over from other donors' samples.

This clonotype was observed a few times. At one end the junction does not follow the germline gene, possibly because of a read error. The CDR3 region is CASSQGLKEDF. The DNA of the CDR3 is TGTGCCAGCAGCCAAGGTCTCAAGGAGGACTTC. The chain has TRBV3-1 and TRBJ2-5, with D possibly being TRBD2 (5 bases). Looked up from germline, CDR1 is LGHDT and CDR2 is YNNKEL (reference sequence). The CDR3 length is 11 residues.

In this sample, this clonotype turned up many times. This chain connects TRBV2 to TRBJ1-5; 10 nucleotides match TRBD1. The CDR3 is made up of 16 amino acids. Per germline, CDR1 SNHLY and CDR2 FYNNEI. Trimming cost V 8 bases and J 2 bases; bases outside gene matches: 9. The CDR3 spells CASEGTGVRGNQPQHF. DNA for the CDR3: TGTGCCAGCGAAGGGACAGGGGTTCGTGGCAATCAGCCCCAGCATTTT. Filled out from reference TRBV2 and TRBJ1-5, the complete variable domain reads EPEVTQTPSHQVTQMGQEVILRCVPISNHLYFYWYRQILGQKVEFLVSFYNNEISEKSEIFDDQFSVERPDGSNFTLKIRSTKLEDSAMYFCASEGTGVRGNQPQHFGDGTRLSIL.

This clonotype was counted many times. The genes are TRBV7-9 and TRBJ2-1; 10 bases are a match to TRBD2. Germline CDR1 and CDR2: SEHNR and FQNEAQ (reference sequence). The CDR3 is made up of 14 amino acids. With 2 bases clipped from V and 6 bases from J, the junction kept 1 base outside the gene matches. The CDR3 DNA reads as TGTGCCAGCAGCTTAAGCGGGGGGGCCAATGAGCAGTTCTTC. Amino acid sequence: CASSLSGGANEQFF.

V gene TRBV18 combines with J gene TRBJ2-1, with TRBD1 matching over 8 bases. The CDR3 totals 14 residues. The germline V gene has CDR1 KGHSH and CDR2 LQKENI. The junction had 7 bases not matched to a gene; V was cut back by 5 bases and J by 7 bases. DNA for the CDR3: TGTGCCAGCTCAAATTCGAGACAGGGGAATGAGCAGTTCTTC. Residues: CASSNSRQGNEQFF.

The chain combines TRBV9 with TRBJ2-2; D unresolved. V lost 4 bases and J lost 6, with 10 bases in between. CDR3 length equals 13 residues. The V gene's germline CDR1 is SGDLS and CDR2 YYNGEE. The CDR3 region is CASSPPPSGELFF. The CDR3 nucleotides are TGTGCCAGCAGCCCGCCCCCCTCCGGGGAGCTGTTTTTT.

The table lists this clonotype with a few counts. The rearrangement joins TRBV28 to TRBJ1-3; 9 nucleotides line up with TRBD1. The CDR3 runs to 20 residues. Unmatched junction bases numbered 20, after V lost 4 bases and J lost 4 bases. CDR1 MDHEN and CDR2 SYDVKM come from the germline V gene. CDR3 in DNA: TGTGCCAGCAGTTACGTTGGCCTACAAGGACAGGGGTATTTAGGAAACACCATATATTTT. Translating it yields CASSYVGLQGQGYLGNTIYF.

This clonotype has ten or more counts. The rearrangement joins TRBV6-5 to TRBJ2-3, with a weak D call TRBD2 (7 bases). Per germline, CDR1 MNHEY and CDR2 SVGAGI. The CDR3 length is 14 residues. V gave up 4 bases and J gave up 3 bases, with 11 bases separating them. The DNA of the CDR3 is TGTGCCAGCAGTTCGGGGGGCCGAACAGATACGCAGTATTTT. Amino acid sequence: CASSSGGRTDTQYF.

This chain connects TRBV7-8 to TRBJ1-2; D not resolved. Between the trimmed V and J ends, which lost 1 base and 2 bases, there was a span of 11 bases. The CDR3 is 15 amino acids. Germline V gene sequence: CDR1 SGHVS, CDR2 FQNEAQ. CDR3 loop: CASSLGRGGNYGYTF. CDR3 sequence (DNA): TGTGCCAGCAGCTTAGGTCGGGGAGGCAACTATGGCTACACCTTC.

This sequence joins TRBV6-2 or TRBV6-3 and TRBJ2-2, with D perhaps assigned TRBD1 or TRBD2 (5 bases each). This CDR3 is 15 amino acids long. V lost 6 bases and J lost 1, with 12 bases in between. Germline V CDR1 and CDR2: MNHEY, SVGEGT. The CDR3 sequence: CASRGPGRNTGELFF. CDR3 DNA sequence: TGTGCCAGCAGGGGACCGGGACGGAACACCGGGGAGCTGTTTTTT.

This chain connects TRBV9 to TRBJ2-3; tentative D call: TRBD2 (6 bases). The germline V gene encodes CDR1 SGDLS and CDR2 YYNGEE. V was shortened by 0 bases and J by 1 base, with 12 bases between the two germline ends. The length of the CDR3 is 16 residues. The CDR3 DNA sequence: TGTGCCAGCAGCGTAGCTCACCAGCGGGGCACAGATACGCAGTATTTT. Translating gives CASSVAHQRGTDTQYF.

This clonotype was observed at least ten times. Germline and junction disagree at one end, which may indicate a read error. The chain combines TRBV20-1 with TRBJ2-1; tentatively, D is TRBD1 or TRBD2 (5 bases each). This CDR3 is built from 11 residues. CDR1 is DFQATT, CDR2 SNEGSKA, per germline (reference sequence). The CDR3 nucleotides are TGCAGTGCGAGAGGGGTCAGGGAGCAGTTCTTC. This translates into CSARGVREQFF.

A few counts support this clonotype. The DNA for the CDR3 is TGTGCCAGTAGTTTATCGGGGACGTTGGCTGAAAAACTGTTTTTT. Translated, it gives CASSLSGTLAEKLFF. V is TRBV19 and J is TRBJ1-4, with D possibly TRBD1 on 5 matching bases. CDR1 LNHDA and CDR2 SQIVND come from the germline V gene (reference sequence). V was trimmed by 5 bases and J by 7 bases, leaving 17 bases between them. CDR3 length: 15 amino acids.

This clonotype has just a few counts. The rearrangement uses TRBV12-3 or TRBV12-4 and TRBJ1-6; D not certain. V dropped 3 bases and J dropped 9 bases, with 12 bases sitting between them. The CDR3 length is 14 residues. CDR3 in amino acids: CASSFMGVGSPLHF. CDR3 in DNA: TGTGCCAGCAGTTTTATGGGTGTCGGTTCACCCCTCCACTTT.

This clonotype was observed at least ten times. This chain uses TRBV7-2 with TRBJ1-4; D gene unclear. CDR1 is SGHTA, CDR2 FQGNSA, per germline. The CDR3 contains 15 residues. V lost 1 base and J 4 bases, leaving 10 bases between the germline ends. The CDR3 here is CASSLGPSRNEKLFF. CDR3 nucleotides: TGTGCCAGCAGCTTAGGGCCGAGCCGTAATGAAAAACTGTTTTTT.

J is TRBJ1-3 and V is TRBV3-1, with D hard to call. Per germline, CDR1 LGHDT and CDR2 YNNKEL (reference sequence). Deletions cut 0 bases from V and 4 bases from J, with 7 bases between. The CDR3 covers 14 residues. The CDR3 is CASSQDGGGNTIYF. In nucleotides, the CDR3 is TGTGCCAGCAGCCAAGATGGAGGCGGAAACACCATATATTTT. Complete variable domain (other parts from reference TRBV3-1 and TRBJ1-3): DTAVSQTPKYLVTQMGNDKSIKCEQNLGHDTMYWYKQDSKKFLKIMFSYNNKELIINETVPNRFSPKSPDKAHLNLHINSLELGDSAVYFCASSQDGGGNTIYFGEGSWLTVV.

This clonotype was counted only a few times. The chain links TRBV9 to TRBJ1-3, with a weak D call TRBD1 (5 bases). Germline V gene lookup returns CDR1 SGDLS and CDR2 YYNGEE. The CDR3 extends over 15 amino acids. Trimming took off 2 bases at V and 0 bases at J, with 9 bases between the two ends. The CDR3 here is CASSVTESSGNTIYF. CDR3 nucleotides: TGTGCCAGCAGCGTGACAGAGAGCTCTGGAAACACCATATATTTT.

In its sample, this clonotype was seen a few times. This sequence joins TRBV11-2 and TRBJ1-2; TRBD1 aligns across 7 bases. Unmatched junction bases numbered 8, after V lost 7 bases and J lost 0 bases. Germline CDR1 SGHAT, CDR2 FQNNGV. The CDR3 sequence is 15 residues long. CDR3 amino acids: CASNTGALSNYGYTF. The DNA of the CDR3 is TGTGCCAGCAATACAGGGGCGCTCTCTAACTATGGCTACACCTTC.

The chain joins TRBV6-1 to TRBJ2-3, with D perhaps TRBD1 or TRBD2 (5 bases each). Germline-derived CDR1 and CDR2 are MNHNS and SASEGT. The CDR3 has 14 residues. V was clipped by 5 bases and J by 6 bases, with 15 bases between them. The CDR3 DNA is TGTGCCAGCAGTTCCCCGGGACGCCTCGATACGCAGTATTTT. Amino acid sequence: CASSSPGRLDTQYF.

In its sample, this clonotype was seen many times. CDR3 region: CASSLEGDGRLQETQYF. The CDR3 region has the DNA TGTGCCAGCAGCTTAGAGGGAGACGGAAGATTACAAGAGACCCAGTACTTC. The chain couples TRBV7-8 to TRBJ2-5, with D tentatively TRBD2 (5 bases). From germline, CDR1 is SGHVS and CDR2 FQNEAQ. The CDR3 has 17 amino acids. Between the trimmed V and J ends, which lost 1 base and 2 bases, there was a span of 17 bases.

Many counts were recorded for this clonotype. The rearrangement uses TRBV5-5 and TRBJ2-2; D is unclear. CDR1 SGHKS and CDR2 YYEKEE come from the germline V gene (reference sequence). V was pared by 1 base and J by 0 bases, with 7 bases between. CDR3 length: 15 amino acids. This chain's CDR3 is CASSLWLTNTGELFF. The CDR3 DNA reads TGTGCCAGCAGCTTGTGGCTCACGAACACCGGGGAGCTGTTTTTT.